This T cell receptor (beta chain) was captured by sequencing in a study of blood T cells in healthy people across ages. In the study overall: With template switching, about one barcoded beta molecule was captured per two T cells.

For the second PCR, which ran for roughly 6 to 12 cycles, a sample-barcoded 5' primer and a J-beta primer mix were used. Via MiXCR, TCRdb re-called the 5' RACE reads, giving one row per CDR3 protein. The sample contains 800,000 to 1,000,000 distinct CDR3 sequences, roughly 50% of which appear only once. Caucasian individuals from Russia who were healthy and aged roughly 6 to 95 acted as donors. For every donor, a draw yielded 7.5 to 10 milliliters of peripheral blood. This CDR3 has 14 residues. The germline V gene encodes CDR1 MGHDK and CDR2 SYGVNS. V lost 6 bases and J 3 bases, leaving 11 bases between the germline ends. Study-level points and caveats: The study regarded diversity estimates from one million T cells as underestimates.

Details on this clonotype: Its antigen is unknown.

The V gene is TRBV25-1, the J gene TRBJ2-2; maybe TRBD1 (5 bases). The sample comprised blood. The source of this sequence is a man aged 25-40 years in good health. In DNA, the CDR3 is TGTGCCAGCAGGCTTGGGGCGGACACCGGGGAGCTGTTTTTT. It encodes CASRLGADTGELFF.